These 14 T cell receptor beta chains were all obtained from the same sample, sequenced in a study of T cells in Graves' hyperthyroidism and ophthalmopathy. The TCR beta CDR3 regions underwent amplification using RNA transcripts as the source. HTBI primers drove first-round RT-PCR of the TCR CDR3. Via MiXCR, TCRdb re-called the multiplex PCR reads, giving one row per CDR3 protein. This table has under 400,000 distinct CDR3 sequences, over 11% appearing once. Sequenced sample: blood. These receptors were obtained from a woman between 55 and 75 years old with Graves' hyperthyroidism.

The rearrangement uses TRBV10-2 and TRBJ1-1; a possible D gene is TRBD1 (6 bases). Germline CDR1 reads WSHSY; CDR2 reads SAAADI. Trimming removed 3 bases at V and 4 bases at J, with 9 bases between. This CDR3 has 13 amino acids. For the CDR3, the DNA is TGCGCCAGCAGTGACAGGGGAGGCACTGAAGCTTTCTTT. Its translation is CASSDRGGTEAFF.

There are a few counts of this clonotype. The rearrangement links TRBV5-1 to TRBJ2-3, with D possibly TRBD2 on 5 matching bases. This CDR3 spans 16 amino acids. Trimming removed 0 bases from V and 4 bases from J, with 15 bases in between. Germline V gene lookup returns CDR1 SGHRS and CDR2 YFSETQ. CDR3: CASSLAVGESSDTQYF. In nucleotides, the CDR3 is TGCGCCAGCAGCTTGGCCGTGGGAGAATCATCAGATACGCAGTATTTT.

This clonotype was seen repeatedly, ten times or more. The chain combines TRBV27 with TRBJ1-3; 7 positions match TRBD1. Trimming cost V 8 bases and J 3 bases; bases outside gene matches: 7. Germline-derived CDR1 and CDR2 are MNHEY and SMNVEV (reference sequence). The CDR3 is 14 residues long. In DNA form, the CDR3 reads TGTGCCAGCTGGGACAGAAAATTTGGAAACACCATATATTTT. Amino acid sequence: CASWDRKFGNTIYF.

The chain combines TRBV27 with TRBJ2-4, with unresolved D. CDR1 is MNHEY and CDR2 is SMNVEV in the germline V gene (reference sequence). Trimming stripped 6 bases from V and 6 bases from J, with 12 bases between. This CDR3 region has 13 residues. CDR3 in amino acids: CASRGQTGNIQYF. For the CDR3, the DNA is TGTGCCAGCAGGGGCCAAACGGGAAACATTCAGTACTTC.

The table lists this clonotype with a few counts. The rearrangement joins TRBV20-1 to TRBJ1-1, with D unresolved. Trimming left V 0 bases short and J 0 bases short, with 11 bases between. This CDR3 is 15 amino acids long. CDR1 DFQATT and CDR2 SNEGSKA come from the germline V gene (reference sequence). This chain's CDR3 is CSARDLRAVNTEAFF. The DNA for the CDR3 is TGCAGTGCTAGAGATTTGAGAGCGGTGAACACTGAAGCTTTCTTT.

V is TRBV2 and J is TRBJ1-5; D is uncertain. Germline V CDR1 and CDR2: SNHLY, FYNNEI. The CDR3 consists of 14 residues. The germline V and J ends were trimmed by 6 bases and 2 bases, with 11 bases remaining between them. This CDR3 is CASSVAGGNQPQHF. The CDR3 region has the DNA TGTGCCAGCAGCGTTGCGGGCGGCAATCAGCCCCAGCATTTT.

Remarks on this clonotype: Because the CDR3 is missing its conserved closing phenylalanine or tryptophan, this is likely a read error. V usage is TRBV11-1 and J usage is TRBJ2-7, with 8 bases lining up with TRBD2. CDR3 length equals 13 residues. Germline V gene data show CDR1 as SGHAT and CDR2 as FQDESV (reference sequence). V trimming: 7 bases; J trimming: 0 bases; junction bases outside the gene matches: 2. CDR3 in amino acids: CASTLAGSYEQYL. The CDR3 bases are TGTGCCAGCACGCTAGCGGGCTCCTACGAGCAGTACCTC.

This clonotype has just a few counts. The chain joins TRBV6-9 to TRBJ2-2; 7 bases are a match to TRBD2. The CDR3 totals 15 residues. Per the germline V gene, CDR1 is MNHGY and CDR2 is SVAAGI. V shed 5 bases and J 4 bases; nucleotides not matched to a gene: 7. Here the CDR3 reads CASSGSGAPTGELFF. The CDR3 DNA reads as TGTGCCAGCAGTGGCAGCGGGGCCCCCACCGGGGAGCTGTTTTTT.

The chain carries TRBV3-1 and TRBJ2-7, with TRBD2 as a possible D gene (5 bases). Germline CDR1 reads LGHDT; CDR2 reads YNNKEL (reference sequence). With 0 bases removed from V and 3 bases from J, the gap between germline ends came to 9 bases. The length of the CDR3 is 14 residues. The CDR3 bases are TGTGCCAGCAGCCAAGAAGGGAGCGGCTACGAGCAGTACTTC. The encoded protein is CASSQEGSGYEQYF.

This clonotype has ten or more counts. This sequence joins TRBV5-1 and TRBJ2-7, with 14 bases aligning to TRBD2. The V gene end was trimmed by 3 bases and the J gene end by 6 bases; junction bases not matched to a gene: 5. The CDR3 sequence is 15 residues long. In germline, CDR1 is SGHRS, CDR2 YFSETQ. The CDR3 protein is CASSWGLAGVSEQYF. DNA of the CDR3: TGCGCCAGCAGCTGGGGACTAGCGGGAGTTTCCGAGCAGTACTTC.

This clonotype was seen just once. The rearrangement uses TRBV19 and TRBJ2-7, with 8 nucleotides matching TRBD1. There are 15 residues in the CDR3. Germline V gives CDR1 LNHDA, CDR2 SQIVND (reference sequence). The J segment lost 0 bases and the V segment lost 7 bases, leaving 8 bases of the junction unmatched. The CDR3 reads CASMDPGGGSYEQYF. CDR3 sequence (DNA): TGTGCCAGTATGGATCCAGGGGGCGGCTCCTACGAGCAGTACTTC.

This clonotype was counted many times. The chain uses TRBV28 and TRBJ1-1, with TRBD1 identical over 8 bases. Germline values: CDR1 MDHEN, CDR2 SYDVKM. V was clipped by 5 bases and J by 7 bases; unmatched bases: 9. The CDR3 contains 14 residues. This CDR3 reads CASSHRDRRGEAFF. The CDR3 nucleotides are TGTGCCAGCAGTCACCGGGACAGGAGAGGTGAAGCTTTCTTT.

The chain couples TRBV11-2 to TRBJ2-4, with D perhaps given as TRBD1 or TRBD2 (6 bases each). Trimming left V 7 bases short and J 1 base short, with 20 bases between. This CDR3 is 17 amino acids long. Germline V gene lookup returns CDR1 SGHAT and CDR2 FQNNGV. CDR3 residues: CASTLKGGTRAKNIQYF. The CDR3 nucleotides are TGTGCCAGCACCCTGAAGGGGGGCACGAGGGCCAAAAACATTCAGTACTTC.

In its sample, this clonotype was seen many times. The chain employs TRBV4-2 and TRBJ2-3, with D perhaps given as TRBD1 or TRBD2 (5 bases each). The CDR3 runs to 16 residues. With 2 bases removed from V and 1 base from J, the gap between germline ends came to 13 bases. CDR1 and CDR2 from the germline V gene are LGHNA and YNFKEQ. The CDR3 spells CASSQRGDFGTDTQYF. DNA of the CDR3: TGTGCCAGCAGCCAAAGAGGGGATTTCGGCACAGATACGCAGTATTTT.